Below are 23 T cell receptor beta chains sequenced from a single sample in a study of cytomegalovirus exposure and HLA in healthy donors. Primers included in the PCR were 60 Vbeta and 13 Jbeta primers. Generated by immunoSEQ multiplex PCR, the TCRdb table keeps only in-frame clones and is missing some. Of fewer than 200,000 clones listed, 75% to 85% are singletons. Input material: PBMCs. These receptors came from a woman in her late teens or twenties in good health and CMV-seronegative.

This rearrangement joins TRBV18 to TRBJ2-7; 9 positions match TRBD1. This CDR3 has 16 residues. The germline CDR1 and CDR2 sequences are KGHSH and LQKENI. V lost 4 bases, J lost 0 bases, and 7 bases stayed unmatched. For the CDR3, the DNA is TGTGCCAGCTCACGGCTGGGACAGGGTAGCTCCTACGAGCAGTACTTC. Its protein is CASSRLGQGSSYEQYF.

In nucleotides, the CDR3 is TGTGCCAGCAGTTTAGTCGGGGGGACCTTGAACACTGAAGCTTTCTTT. This encodes CASSLVGGTLNTEAFF. The gene calls are TRBV28 and TRBJ1-1; TRBD1 might be the D (5 bases). The V end was cut by 2 bases, the J end by 0 bases, with 13 bases between. The CDR3 has 16 amino acids. Germline V gives CDR1 MDHEN, CDR2 SYDVKM.

This clone was counted a few times. The CDR3, as DNA: TGTGCCAGCTCACCAGGGCAGGGGGGCATCCTCAGCTCCTACGAGCAGTACTTC. It specifies CASSPGQGGILSSYEQYF. V and J are TRBV18 and TRBJ2-7; TRBD1 might be the D (7 bases). V lost 2 bases, J lost 0 bases, and 20 bases lay in between. The CDR3 consists of 18 residues. Germline assignment: CDR1 KGHSH and CDR2 LQKENI.

The genes are TRBV7-8 and TRBJ2-5, with TRBD2 as a possible D gene (5 bases). The CDR3 consists of 13 residues. From germline, CDR1 is SGHVS and CDR2 FQNEAQ. V was shortened by 5 bases and J by 3 bases, with 10 bases between the two germline ends. The CDR3 here is CASSPREKETQYF. The CDR3 bases are TGTGCCAGCAGCCCCCGGGAAAAAGAGACCCAGTACTTC.

This clone was picked up one time. The CDR3 DNA follows: TGTGCCAGCAGCGCGGGCATCAGCTCCTACAATGAGCAGTTCTTC. This codes for CASSAGISSYNEQFF. V gene TRBV5-8 combines with J gene TRBJ2-1, with D perhaps matching TRBD2 (5 bases). Germline CDR1 and CDR2: SGHTS and YDEGEE. V lost 4 bases and J lost 0, with 11 bases in between. CDR3 size: 15 residues. The variable domain in full, completed from reference TRBV5-8 and TRBJ2-1, reads EAGVTQSPTHLIKTRGQQATLRCSPISGHTSVYWYQQALGLGLQFLLWYDEGEERNRGNFPPRFSGRQFPNYSSELNVNALELEDSALYLCASSAGISSYNEQFFGPGTRLTVL.

This chain uses TRBV7-9 with TRBJ2-5; D is unclear. The J call may be wrong; the DNA end is better matched by TRBJ2-7. CDR1 and CDR2 (germline): SEHNR, FQNEAQ (reference sequence). This CDR3 has 11 amino acids. CDR3: CASSLYYEQYF. For the CDR3, the DNA is TGTGCCAGCAGCCTATACTACGAGCAGTACTTC.

The CDR3, as DNA: TGTGCCAGCTCACGGGGGCAGGGGAACGAGCAGTACTTC. Its protein is CASSRGQGNEQYF. This chain joins TRBV18 and TRBJ2-7; tentatively, D is TRBD1 (6 bases). This CDR3 comprises 13 residues. Germline V lookup: CDR1 KGHSH, CDR2 LQKENI. V lost 4 bases, J lost 5 bases, and 12 bases lay in between.

The J gene is TRBJ2-3, the V gene TRBV5-8; 9 nucleotides agree with TRBD2. This CDR3 has 17 amino acids. After removal of 3 bases from V and 4 bases from J, the junction contained 12 bases not matched to a gene. In germline, CDR1 is SGHTS, CDR2 YDEGEE. CDR3 loop: CASSWGGLARASDTQYF. Written as DNA, the CDR3 is TGTGCCAGCAGCTGGGGGGGACTAGCTAGAGCTTCAGATACGCAGTATTTT. Full variable domain (missing parts from reference TRBV5-8 and TRBJ2-3): EAGVTQSPTHLIKTRGQQATLRCSPISGHTSVYWYQQALGLGLQFLLWYDEGEERNRGNFPPRFSGRQFPNYSSELNVNALELEDSALYLCASSWGGLARASDTQYFGPGTRLTVL.

This chain joins TRBV19 and TRBJ2-5; 9 nucleotides match TRBD1. The CDR3 is 15 residues long. Germline V gene lookup returns CDR1 LNHDA and CDR2 SQIVND (reference sequence). Trimming took 2 bases from V and 5 from J; bases not matched to a gene: 6. The DNA of the CDR3 is TGTGCCAGTAGTATAAACAGGGGGCGTACGGAGACCCAGTACTTC. The encoded protein is CASSINRGRTETQYF.

The chain joins TRBV7-7 to TRBJ1-4, with 9 bases fitting TRBD1. The CDR3 totals 16 residues. The V segment lost 6 bases and the J segment 11 bases; nucleotides outside the gene matches: 16. Germline loops: CDR1 SSHAT, CDR2 FNYEAQ (reference sequence). CDR3 loop: CASSPRVDRGVRKLFF. CDR3 sequence (DNA): TGTGCCAGCAGTCCTAGGGTTGACAGGGGGGTGAGGAAACTGTTTTTT.

As concerns this clone: An end of the junction does not agree with germline; a read error may underlie this. Other nucleotide sequences in the sample specify the same CDR3. The chain employs TRBV27 and TRBJ1-5; the match to TRBD1 covers 9 bases. Germline V gene lookup returns CDR1 MNHEY and CDR2 SMNVEV (reference sequence). This CDR3 is 16 amino acids long. In nucleotides, the CDR3 is TGTGCCAGCAGCTTATCGATAGGACAGGGGCCTCAGCCCCAGCATTTT. Its translation is CASSLSIGQGPQPQHF.

Only one count was recorded for this clone. The J gene is TRBJ2-7, the V gene TRBV4-1; no firm D call. Germline-derived CDR1 and CDR2 are MGHRA and YSYEKL. This CDR3 has 13 amino acids. The V end lost 4 bases, the J end lost 12 bases, and 19 bases lay between the germline ends. CDR3 loop: CASSPTAGATRYF. CDR3 coding DNA: TGCGCCAGCAGCCCAACCGCAGGCGCTACTCGGTACTTC.

The sample holds a few counts of this clone. The J gene is TRBJ1-1, the V gene TRBV6-1, with 10 nucleotides matching TRBD1. The germline V gene has CDR1 MNHNS and CDR2 SASEGT. V was clipped by 2 bases and J by 4 bases; unmatched bases: 4. The CDR3 sequence is 15 residues long. CDR3 sequence (DNA): TGTGCCAGCAGTGAATTTCGGACAGGGGGCACTGAAGCTTTCTTT. Amino acids: CASSEFRTGGTEAFF.

The rearrangement links TRBV19 to TRBJ2-7, with D possibly TRBD2 on 5 matching bases. Germline-derived CDR1 and CDR2 are LNHDA and SQIVND (reference sequence). The CDR3 length is 15 residues. Trimming pared 8 bases from V and 4 bases from J, leaving 21 bases between. CDR3 protein: CASRRGAARAYEQYF. The CDR3 DNA reads TGTGCCAGTCGACGGGGAGCGGCCCGGGCTTACGAGCAGTACTTC.

The V gene is TRBV6-1, the J gene TRBJ1-1, with a tentative D call TRBD1 (6 bases). Germline V CDR1 and CDR2: MNHNS, SASEGT. Trimming took off 2 bases at V and 0 bases at J, with 10 bases between the two ends. CDR3 length: 15 amino acids. The chain's CDR3 is CASSEFGTLNTEAFF. In nucleotides, the CDR3 is TGTGCCAGCAGTGAATTTGGGACATTGAACACTGAAGCTTTCTTT.

V usage is TRBV7-8 and J usage is TRBJ2-5; perhaps TRBD2 as D (5 bases). The CDR3 runs 15 residues. The V end was cut by 1 base, the J end by 5 bases, with 14 bases between. Germline V gene lookup returns CDR1 SGHVS and CDR2 FQNEAQ. The CDR3 protein is CASSLDERAGETQYF. The CDR3 bases are TGTGCCAGCAGCTTAGATGAGAGGGCCGGCGAGACCCAGTACTTC.

This clone occurred a few times. The chain couples TRBV6-1 to TRBJ1-5; D is unresolved. The CDR3 spans 11 residues. In germline, CDR1 is MNHNS, CDR2 SASEGT. V was trimmed by 5 bases and J by 5 bases, leaving 4 bases between them. The CDR3 DNA reads as TGTGCCAGCAGTCTAGATCAGCCCCAGCATTTT. Amino acids: CASSLDQPQHF.

The chain uses TRBV7-9 and TRBJ2-5; possible D gene TRBD2, 7 bases. Per the germline V gene, CDR1 is SEHNR and CDR2 is FQNEAQ (reference sequence). The CDR3 has 15 residues. V lost 1 base to trimming and J lost 1 base, with 10 bases between them. The CDR3 DNA is TGTGCCAGCAGCTTAGTCCGGGGGGCCCAAGAGACCCAGTACTTC. This translates into CASSLVRGAQETQYF.

The V gene is TRBV27, the J gene TRBJ2-1, with TRBD1 as a possible D gene (6 bases). The V gene's germline CDR1 is MNHEY and CDR2 SMNVEV (reference sequence). The CDR3 runs 15 residues. V was pared by 0 bases and J by 4 bases, with 10 bases between. The CDR3 DNA reads as TGTGCCAGCAGTTTATCCCGCAGGGGTTACAATGAGCAGTTCTTC. It translates to CASSLSRRGYNEQFF.

This chain links TRBV11-2 with TRBJ2-5; D call uncertain. V was clipped by 2 bases and J by 1 base, with 5 bases between them. Germline assignment: CDR1 SGHAT and CDR2 FQNNGV. The length of the CDR3 is 13 residues. The CDR3: CASSLQFQETQYF. The CDR3 region has the DNA TGTGCCAGCAGCTTACAATTCCAAGAGACCCAGTACTTC. The complete variable domain, with remaining parts taken from reference TRBV11-2 and TRBJ2-5, reads EAGVAQSPRYKIIEKRQSVAFWCNPISGHATLYWYQQILGQGPKLLIQFQNNGVVDDSQLPKDRFSAERLKGVDSTLKIQPAKLEDSAVYLCASSLQFQETQYFGPGTRLLVL.

V usage is TRBV14 and J usage is TRBJ2-1; 8 positions match TRBD2. Germline CDR1 and CDR2: SGHDN and FVKESK. V lost 4 bases, J lost 1 base, and 9 bases stayed unmatched. This CDR3 comprises 17 residues. In DNA, the CDR3 is TGTGCCAGCAGCCCGTTCGGGGGGGCCCGTTCCTACAATGAGCAGTTCTTC. This translates into CASSPFGGARSYNEQFF.

As regards this clone: Germline and junction disagree at one end, which may indicate a read error. This sequence joins TRBV7-9 and TRBJ2-7, with a weak D call TRBD1 (5 bases). Germline values: CDR1 SEHNR, CDR2 FQNEAQ (reference sequence). The CDR3 is 15 residues long. CDR3 DNA sequence: TGTTCCAGCAGCTTAGAGACAGCCGACTCCTACGAGCAGTACTTC. This gives the protein CSSSLETADSYEQYF.

The sample holds a few counts of this clone. This sequence joins TRBV9 and TRBJ1-2; weak D call: TRBD1 (5 bases). The V gene's germline CDR1 is SGDLS and CDR2 YYNGEE. The CDR3 runs 16 residues. Trimming took off 3 bases at V and 0 bases at J, with 15 bases between the two ends. DNA of the CDR3: TGTGCCAGCAGCGGCGCCGGGGGGTCGGCTAACTATGGCTACACCTTC. Translation: CASSGAGGSANYGYTF. Variable domain in full (rest from reference TRBV9 and TRBJ1-2): DSGVTQTPKHLITATGQRVTLRCSPRSGDLSVYWYQQSLDQGLQFLIQYYNGEERAKGNILERFSAQQFPDLHSELNLSSLELGDSALYFCASSGAGGSANYGYTFGSGTRLTVV.